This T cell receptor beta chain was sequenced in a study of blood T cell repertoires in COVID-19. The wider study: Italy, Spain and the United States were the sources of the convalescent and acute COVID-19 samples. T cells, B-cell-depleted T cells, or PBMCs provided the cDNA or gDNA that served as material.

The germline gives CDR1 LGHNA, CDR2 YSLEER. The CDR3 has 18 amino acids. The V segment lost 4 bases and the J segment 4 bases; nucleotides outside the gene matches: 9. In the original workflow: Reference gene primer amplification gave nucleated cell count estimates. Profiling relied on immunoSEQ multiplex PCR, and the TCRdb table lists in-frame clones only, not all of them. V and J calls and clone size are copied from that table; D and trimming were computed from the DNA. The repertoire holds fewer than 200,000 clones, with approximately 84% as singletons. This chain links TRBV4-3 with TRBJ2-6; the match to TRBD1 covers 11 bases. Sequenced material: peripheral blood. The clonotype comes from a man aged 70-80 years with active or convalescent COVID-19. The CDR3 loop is CASSPRGQGAPGANVLTF. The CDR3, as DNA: TGCGCCAGCAGCCCCCGAGGACAGGGGGCTCCCGGGGCCAACGTCCTGACTTTC.